The rows below give T cell receptor beta chains drawn from one sample of a study of blood T cell repertoires in COVID-19. Only in-frame clones appear in the TCRdb table, and some are missing; sequencing was by immunoSEQ multiplex PCR. The sample shows approximately 220,000 clones, under 90% of them seen only once. Sequenced sample: peripheral blood. The receptors originated from a woman aged 55 to 70 who had recovered from COVID-19. Both conserved end residues are part of each CDR3. D genes are given only for firm matches. Clone size appears in some rows only: once, few, many, or a class for an expanded clone.

j_call	clone_size	d_call	v_call	cdr3_nt	cdr3_aa
TRBJ2-4	few	TRBD2	TRBV6-2/TRBV6-3	TGTGCCAGCAGTCCCCTAGCGGGGGGGCTCAAAAACATTCAGTACTTC	CASSPLAGGLKNIQYF
TRBJ1-3	-	-	TRBV20-1	TGCAGTGCTAGTGGACTGGGCTCTGGAAACACCATATATTTT	CSASGLGSGNTIYF
TRBJ1-2	-	TRBD1	TRBV7-3	TGTGCCAGCAGCTTTCGCTTAGGGGACAGGGAATATGGCTACACCTTC	CASSFRLGDREYGYTF
TRBJ1-2	-	-	TRBV7-3	TGTGCCAGCAGCCCTGGGGGCGCCGGGAACTATGGCTACACCTTC	CASSPGGAGNYGYTF
TRBJ1-1	few	-	TRBV20-1	TGCAGTGCTAGTTGGACAAACATGAACACTGAAGCTTTCTTT	CSASWTNMNTEAFF
TRBJ2-7	-	TRBD1	TRBV5-4	TGTGCCAGCAGCCCAAGACAGGGGATTCGGCAGTACTTC	CASSPRQGIRQYF
TRBJ2-7	-	-	TRBV19	TGTGCCAGTAGTATAGAACGCGGGGCTTACGAGCAGTACTTC	CASSIERGAYEQYF
TRBJ1-1	-	TRBD1	TRBV5-1	TGCGCCAGCAGCCCATGGGGACAGTCTGAAGTAGAAGCTTTCTTT	CASSPWGQSEVEAFF
TRBJ2-7	-	TRBD1	TRBV7-9	TGTGCCAGCAGCTCCGGAACTCTGACAGGGGCTCTCGAGCAGTACTTC	CASSSGTLTGALEQYF
TRBJ2-1	-	-	TRBV9	TGTGCCAGCAGCGTAGATAGTGGGCCGTACAATGAGCAGTTCTTC	CASSVDSGPYNEQFF
TRBJ2-7	-	TRBD2	TRBV6-1	TGTGCCAGCAGTGAATGGGGGGGAACCTACGAGCAGTACTTC	CASSEWGGTYEQYF
TRBJ1-2	-	-	TRBV5-6	TGTGCCAGCAGCTTGTATATCAACTTTAACTATGGCTACACCTTC	CASSLYINFNYGYTF
TRBJ2-3	once	TRBD1	TRBV6-5	TGTGCCAGCAGCAGGGGGCCCGATACGCAGTATTTT	CASSRGPDTQYF
TRBJ2-7	-	TRBD1	TRBV30	TGTGCCTGGAGCCCCCGGGACAGGTCCCTCGAGCAGTACTTC	CAWSPRDRSLEQYF
TRBJ2-7	-	TRBD2	TRBV5-1	TGCGCCAGCAGCTTAACTAGCGGGGGGACTGCCTACGAGCAGTACTTC	CASSLTSGGTAYEQYF
TRBJ2-5	-	TRBD1	TRBV5-4	TGTGCCAGCAATCTTGACAGGGGGGAAGAGACCCAGTACTTC	CASNLDRGEETQYF
TRBJ2-7	-	-	TRBV10-3	TGTGCCATCAGTGAGCCCCCGGGAAGGGTCTACGAGCAGTACTTC	CAISEPPGRVYEQYF
TRBJ2-7	-	-	TRBV9	TGTGCCAGCAGCGTAGGAAACAGGGATCTTGGCGAGCAGTACTTC	CASSVGNRDLGEQYF
TRBJ2-5	-	TRBD1	TRBV12-3/TRBV12-4	TGTGCCAGCACGAGGGGGCACCAAGAGACCCAGTACTTC	CASTRGHQETQYF
TRBJ2-3	-	TRBD1	TRBV30	TGTGCCTGGAGTCCCGGGACAGGGCCAGATACGCAGTATTTT	CAWSPGTGPDTQYF
TRBJ2-5	-	TRBD1	TRBV15	TGTGCCACCAGCAAACTGGGACAGGGGGAGACCCAGTACTTC	CATSKLGQGETQYF
TRBJ2-7	-	TRBD2	TRBV6-2/TRBV6-3	TGTGCCAGCAGTTACCCTAGCGGGGGGGCCAACGAGCAGTACTTC	CASSYPSGGANEQYF
TRBJ1-4	-	-	TRBV19	TGTGCCAGTAGTATAGGAAGGAGAGCAACTAATGAAAAACTGTTTTTT	CASSIGRRATNEKLFF
TRBJ2-7	-	TRBD2	TRBV7-7	TGTGCTAGCAGCTTAGGGAGGGATGGGAGCACCGAGCAGTACTTC	CASSLGRDGSTEQYF
TRBJ1-6	-	-	TRBV7-2	TGTGCCAGCAGCTCACAGGGATTCTATAATTCACCCCTCCACTTT	CASSSQGFYNSPLHF
TRBJ2-3	-	TRBD2	TRBV5-5	TGTGCCAGCAGCCTTCGCCCGGGACTAGCAATAGATACGCAGTATTTT	CASSLRPGLAIDTQYF
TRBJ2-7	-	-	TRBV20-1	TGCAGTGCTAGTTTTGACCACAGGGCCTCCTACGAGCAGTACTTC	CSASFDHRASYEQYF
TRBJ2-3	once	-	TRBV20-1	TGCAGTGCTAGAGGACGACTTACGCAGTATTTT	CSARGRLTQYF
TRBJ2-3	-	-	TRBV7-3	TGTGCCAGCAGCTCCCAAGCCACAGATACGCAGTATTTT	CASSSQATDTQYF
TRBJ2-5	once	-	TRBV24-1	TGTGCCACCAGTGAGGGGGATGGCGGGGCTCGGAAGACCCAGTACTTC	CATSEGDGGARKTQYF
TRBJ2-5	-	TRBD2	TRBV11-2	TGTGCCAGCAGCTTAGCCCCAGCGGGGATAATCCAAGAGACCCAGTACTTC	CASSLAPAGIIQETQYF
TRBJ2-1	-	-	TRBV4-3	TGCGCCAGCAGCCAAGCCCGGGGGAATTTCTACAATGAGCAGTTCTTC	CASSQARGNFYNEQFF
TRBJ2-7	-	-	TRBV2	TGTGCCAGCAGTGAAACTTTCCTCACCTACGAGCAGTACTTC	CASSETFLTYEQYF
TRBJ2-5	-	-	TRBV6-5	TGTGCCAGCAGTTATCAAGTCGGTGAGACCCAGTACTTC	CASSYQVGETQYF
TRBJ1-2	-	TRBD1	TRBV7-6	TGTGCCAGCAGCTTAGCTCCCATTTCCTCGGGACAGGGGAATCTTCACTACACCTTC	CASSLAPISSGQGNLHYTF
TRBJ2-7	-	-	TRBV2	TGTGCCAGCGCCCAGCGAGGGCTCGAGCAGTACTTC	CASAQRGLEQYF
TRBJ2-5	-	-	TRBV5-5	TGTGCCAGCAGCTCCGTAGCCCGGGGGAGAGAGACCCAGTACTTC	CASSSVARGRETQYF
TRBJ1-1	-	-	TRBV30	TGTGCCTGGAGTGTACTGACGGCGGCTGAAGCTTTCTTT	CAWSVLTAAEAFF
TRBJ1-2	-	-	TRBV5-4	TGTGCCAGCAGCTTGGGGGCAGAGGGCCCACTTTATGGCTACACCTTC	CASSLGAEGPLYGYTF
TRBJ1-5	few	-	TRBV7-8	TGTGCCAGCAGCTTAAAGGAGAGCAATCAGCCCCAGCATTTT	CASSLKESNQPQHF
TRBJ2-1	-	TRBD2	TRBV9	TGTGCCAGCACCGCCGTCCCCGGGGGGAATGAGCAGTTCTTC	CASTAVPGGNEQFF